This TCR beta chain emerged from a study of neurological immune-mediated disorders. The CDR3 has 13 residues. The germline V gene encodes CDR1 SSHAT and CDR2 FNYEAQ (reference sequence). The cDNA came from 5'RACE, which used 10-nucleotide random UMIs. TCRdb reprocessed the 5' RACE reads with MiXCR, giving one entry per CDR3 protein. The sample lists roughly 34,000 distinct CDR3 sequences; over 4% were seen once. The sample holds many counts of this clonotype. A read error may account for a junction end that differs from germline. This rearrangement joins TRBV7-7 to TRBJ2-1; 8 positions agree with TRBD2. Sequencing was done on a sample of PBMCs. The receptor comes from a young man in good health. DNA for the CDR3: TGTGCTAGCAGCCCGCGGGGGGTCGGGGAGCAGTTCTTC. This sequence encodes CASSPRGVGEQFF.